A selection of T cell receptor beta chains follows, all from one sample in a study of PD-L1 blockade in urothelial cancer. TCRdb keeps only in-frame clones here, not all; method: immunoSEQ multiplex PCR. The repertoire holds roughly 63,000 clones, with 81% as singletons. This material consisted of PBMCs, taken around atezolizumab (anti-PD-L1) treatment. These receptors were taken from a man aged 65 to 85 with urothelial cancer. Both conserved end residues are trimmed from each CDR3.

V | CDR3
TRBV7-6 | ASSPRTGWYNEQF
TRBV18 | ASSLPGLAEDLSTDTQY
TRBV28 | ASSKRGGETQY
TRBV5-4 | ASSLGTKGGLNTEAF
TRBV6-5 | ASSYRVAGGREQY
TRBV7-2 | ASSTHRGRIQY
TRBV10-3 | AITDGARNNEQF
TRBV6-6 | ASNLQGYNEQF
TRBV27 | ASSLRLAAETQY
TRBV7-9 | ASSLVVGNSYEQY
TRBV7-6 | ASSQQGSQETQY
TRBV30 | AWSVLARGLGYEQY
TRBV9 | ASSVVLAGEGEQF
TRBV2 | ASEGQGQNEKLF
TRBV9 | ASSRDWGDTDTQY
TRBV7-6 | ASSLIGTPNSGANVLT
TRBV28 | ASSFNGRSGYT
TRBV2 | ASSELAAETQY
TRBV30 | AWSTGIVETQY
TRBV18 | ASSPIGSGQETQY
TRBV7-9 | ASTPSGLATSGANVLT
TRBV2 | ASSPWQTGKNIQY
TRBV4-1 | ASSQTDPNTEAF
TRBV9 | ASSVGTGGGETQY
TRBV5-1 | ASSFESGTNTGELF
TRBV7-9 | ASSFQIPEAF
TRBV7-2 | ASSFKFAGAGYT
TRBV2 | ASNLSPGTPWF
TRBV6-1 | ASSGLTGYSNQPQH
TRBV11-2 | ASPSTGQRYEQY
TRBV19 | ASRRRDRGIYGYT
TRBV29-1 | SVVGTGVGEQF
TRBV6-6 | ASSNRVRAYEQY
TRBV5-5 | ASSWAPNYGYT
TRBV9 | ASSGTGTSGETQY
TRBV7-3 | ASSQSRSTGELF
TRBV7-9 | ASRPVRLAALQQF
TRBV6-1 | ASSLTAYNEQF
TRBV5-1 | ASSLFQGTYNEQF
TRBV29-1 | SAGVASEQF
TRBV19 | ASSSPGRNYGYT
TRBV9 | ASSPGQNYNEQF
TRBV19 | ASSSTGTGDEKLF
TRBV11-2 | ASSSGTLEKLF
TRBV5-1 | ASSFGTDNEKLF